Listed below are T cell receptor beta chains from one sample, sequenced in a study of blood T cell repertoires in COVID-19. Sequencing was performed with immunoSEQ multiplex PCR; in TCRdb, only in-frame clones are kept and a portion is missing. The sample contains more than 200,000 clones, 80% to 90% of which appear only once. Sequenced input: peripheral blood. These receptors were obtained from a woman between 50 and 59 years old with acute or convalescent COVID-19. The CDR3 runs from the conserved cysteine through the conserved F or W. A D gene is named only where the DNA matches it firmly.

J,V,D,DNA,CDR3
TRBJ2-7,TRBV12-3/TRBV12-4,.,TGTGCCAGCAGCCCCCAGTTCTACGAGCAGTACTTC,CASSPQFYEQYF
TRBJ2-2,TRBV19,TRBD2,TGTGCCAGTAGTATATCGGCGGGAGCCGCCGGGGAGCTGTTTTTT,CASSISAGAAGELFF
TRBJ2-7,TRBV2,TRBD1,TGTGCCAGCAGCGGAACAGGGGGACACGAGCAGTACTTC,CASSGTGGHEQYF
TRBJ1-2,TRBV4-1,.,TGCGCCAGCAGCCAAGGGGGCCCCTATGGCTACACCTTC,CASSQGGPYGYTF
TRBJ2-2,TRBV7-9,.,TGTGCCAGCAGCTTCCCAGGGGCCCTCGGCGGGGAGCTGTTTTTT,CASSFPGALGGELFF
TRBJ2-5,TRBV5-6,TRBD1,TGTGCCAGCAGTTCCGACAGGGGGGGAGAGACCCAGTACTTC,CASSSDRGGETQYF
TRBJ1-2,TRBV11-3,.,TGTGCCAGCAGCTCCGACACATACGGCTACACCTTC,CASSSDTYGYTF
TRBJ2-1,TRBV6-5,TRBD2,TGTGCCAGCAGTTACTCGCGGGGCGGGAGTGGTGAGCAGTTCTTC,CASSYSRGGSGEQFF
TRBJ2-7,TRBV2,.,TGTGCCAGCAGTTTTAGCTCCTACGAGCAGTACTTC,CASSFSSYEQYF
TRBJ2-6,TRBV2,.,TGTGCCAGCAGTGGGGGTCAGGGGCTCGGGGCCAACGTCCTGACTTTC,CASSGGQGLGANVLTF
TRBJ1-5,TRBV18,.,TGTGCCACCTCATCCGAGAGCCTTAGCAATCAGCCCCAGCATTTT,CATSSESLSNQPQHF
TRBJ2-3,TRBV7-3,TRBD1,TGTGCCAGCAGCTTAGGCAGGGGGCAAACGCAGTATTTT,CASSLGRGQTQYF
TRBJ2-3,TRBV4-1,TRBD2,TGCGCCAGCAGCCTTCGGACTAGCGGGGATACAGATACGCAGTATTTT,CASSLRTSGDTDTQYF
TRBJ2-7,TRBV6-5,TRBD2,TGTGCCAGCAGCTACGACGGCGCGGGGGACTTAGGGCAGTACTTC,CASSYDGAGDLGQYF
TRBJ1-1,TRBV29-1,.,TGCAGCGCCCAGAACACTGAAGCTTTCTTT,CSAQNTEAFF
TRBJ2-2,TRBV4-2,TRBD2,TGTGCCAGCAGCCGAGAGGTACTAGCGGGCCGCACCGGGGAGCTGTTTTTT,CASSREVLAGRTGELFF
TRBJ1-6,TRBV6-5,.,TGTGCCAGCAGCTTGGAGGGATATTCACCCCTCCACTTT,CASSLEGYSPLHF
TRBJ1-6,TRBV5-1,.,TGCGCCAGCAGCCCATCCGGGATACCGAGGGATTCACCCCTCCACTTT,CASSPSGIPRDSPLHF
TRBJ1-2,TRBV12-3/TRBV12-4,TRBD1,TGTGCCAGCAGCCTAACAGGGGGGCTCAGCTTC,CASSLTGGLSF
TRBJ2-7,TRBV5-1,TRBD1,TGCGCCAGCAGCCGTAGAGGACAGGGGGACTACGAGCAGTACTTC,CASSRRGQGDYEQYF
TRBJ1-2,TRBV10-3,.,TGTGCCATCAGTGGGAGGGGTGACTATGGCTACACCTTC,CAISGRGDYGYTF
TRBJ2-7,TRBV9,TRBD1,TGTGCCAGCAGCACCTCCGGGACAGGGGGCGCCGAGCAGTACTTC,CASSTSGTGGAEQYF
TRBJ2-2,TRBV29-1,TRBD1,TGCAGCTTTCGACAGGGATCCGACACCGGGGAGCTGTTTTTT,CSFRQGSDTGELFF
TRBJ2-7,TRBV2,TRBD1,TGTGCCAGCACCGGACAGGCTACGACCTACGAGCAGTACTTC,CASTGQATTYEQYF